The entry below gives a single T cell receptor beta chain sequence along with its context. The CDR3 is 16 residues long. Germline V CDR1 and CDR2: LGHNT, FRNRAP. Trimming stripped 0 bases from V and 5 bases from J, with 13 bases between. Profiling that covered TCR beta VDJ and CDR3 relied on genomic DNA as its template. TCRdb used MiXCR to reprocess the reads, holding one entry per CDR3 protein. This table holds roughly 170,000 distinct CDR3 sequences, around 50% found once. This sample was included in a study of CD8+CD57+ T cells in acquired aplastic anemia. In patients chosen for sequencing, flow cytometry had shown CD8+CD57+ cell expansion.

The source material was sorted CD4+, CD8+, or CD8+CD57+ T cells (not recorded which) from PBMCs. The clonotype comes from a human donor with aplastic anemia. The chain carries TRBV12-5 and TRBJ2-2, with D possibly matching TRBD2 (5 bases). The CDR3 is CASGLVLSGDTGELFF. The CDR3 region has the DNA TGTGCTAGTGGTTTGGTACTGAGCGGTGATACCGGGGAGCTGTTTTTT.